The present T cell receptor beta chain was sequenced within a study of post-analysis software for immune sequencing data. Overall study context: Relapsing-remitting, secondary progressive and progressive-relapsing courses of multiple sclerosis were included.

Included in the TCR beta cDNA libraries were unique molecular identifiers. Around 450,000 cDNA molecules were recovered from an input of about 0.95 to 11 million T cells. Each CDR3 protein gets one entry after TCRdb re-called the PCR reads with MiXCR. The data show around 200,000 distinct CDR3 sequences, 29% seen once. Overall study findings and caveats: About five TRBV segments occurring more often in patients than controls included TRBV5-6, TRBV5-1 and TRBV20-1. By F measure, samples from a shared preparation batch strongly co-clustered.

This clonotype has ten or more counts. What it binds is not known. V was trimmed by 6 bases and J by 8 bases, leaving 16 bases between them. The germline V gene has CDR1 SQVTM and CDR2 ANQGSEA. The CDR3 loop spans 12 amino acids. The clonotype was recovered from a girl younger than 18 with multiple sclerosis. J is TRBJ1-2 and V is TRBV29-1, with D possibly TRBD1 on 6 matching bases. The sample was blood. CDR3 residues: CSVTRDTWGYTF. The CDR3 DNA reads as TGCAGCGTCACCCGGGACACCTGGGGCTACACCTTC. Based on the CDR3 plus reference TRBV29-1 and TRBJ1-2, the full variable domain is SAVISQKPSRDICQRGTSLTIQCQVDSQVTMMFWYRQQPGQSLTLIATANQGSEATYESGFVIDKFPISRPNLTFSTLTVSNMSPEDSSIYLCSVTRDTWGYTFGSGTRLTVV.